Each of the 2 T cell receptor beta chains below was sequenced from the same sample in a study of T cells in Graves' hyperthyroidism and ophthalmopathy. TCR beta CDR3 regions were amplified from RNA transcripts. Researchers ran a first-round RT-PCR on the TCR CDR3 using the HTBI primer set. From the multiplex PCR reads, TCRdb called clonotypes with MiXCR, one entry per CDR3 protein. The sample contains a few hundred thousand distinct CDR3 sequences, approximately 48% of which appear only once. The sample taken for sequencing was peripheral blood or thyroid tissue (not recorded which). Every receptor here comes from an adult woman with Graves' disease, either hyperthyroidism or ophthalmopathy (not recorded which).

CDR3: CASSSNTPPDTQYF. In nucleotides, the CDR3 is TGTGCCAGCAGTTCTAACACTCCCCCAGATACGCAGTATTTT. The V call is TRBV6-5, the J call TRBJ2-3; D gene unclear. This CDR3 is built from 14 residues. Germline V lookup: CDR1 MNHEY, CDR2 SVGAGI. The V end was cut by 4 bases, the J end by 4 bases, with 12 bases between.

This clonotype was detected only a few times. The chain uses TRBV28 and TRBJ1-1; 9 positions match TRBD1. With 5 bases clipped from V and 1 base from J, the junction kept 5 bases outside the gene matches. CDR1 MDHEN and CDR2 SYDVKM come from the germline V gene. The CDR3 runs to 15 residues. CDR3 bases: TGTGCCAGCAGTGGACAGGGGCTCCGGAACACTGAAGCTTTCTTT. Amino acid sequence: CASSGQGLRNTEAFF.